In this sample, the clone carrying this T cell receptor beta chain turned up a few times. Trimming pared 0 bases from V and 7 bases from J, leaving 12 bases between. Germline CDR1 reads GTSNPN; CDR2 reads SVGIG (reference sequence). The CDR3 length is 13 residues. The entry originates in a study of T cells in Graves' hyperthyroidism and ophthalmopathy. What was amplified from RNA transcripts were TCR beta CDR3 regions. Initially, a first-round RT-PCR of the TCR CDR3 employed the HTBI primer set. MiXCR, applied by TCRdb to the multiplex PCR reads, yields one record per CDR3 protein. This table has a few hundred thousand distinct CDR3 sequences, 15% to 17% appearing once.

Specimen: blood. The rearrangement links TRBV30 to TRBJ1-1; D uncertain. The sequence derives from a woman in her 30s with Graves' hyperthyroidism. CDR3 in DNA: TGTGCCTGGAGTGTGATTCGGCAGCGTGAAGCTTTCTTT. This encodes CAWSVIRQREAFF.